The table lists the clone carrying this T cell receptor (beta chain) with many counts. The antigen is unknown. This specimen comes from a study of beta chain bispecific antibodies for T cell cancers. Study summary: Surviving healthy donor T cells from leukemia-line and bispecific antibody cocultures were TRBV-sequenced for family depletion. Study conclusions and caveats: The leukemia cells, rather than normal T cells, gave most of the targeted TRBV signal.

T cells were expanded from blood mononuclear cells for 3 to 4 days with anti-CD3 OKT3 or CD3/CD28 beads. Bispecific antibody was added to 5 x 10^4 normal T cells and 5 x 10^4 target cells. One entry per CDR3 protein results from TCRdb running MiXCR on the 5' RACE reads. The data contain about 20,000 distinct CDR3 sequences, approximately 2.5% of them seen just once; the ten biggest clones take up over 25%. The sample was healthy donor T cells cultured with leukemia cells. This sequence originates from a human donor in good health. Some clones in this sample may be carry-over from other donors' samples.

CDR3 nucleotides: TGTGCCATCAGTGAGCCGACGGAGGGGGCTGAGCAGTTCTTC. It is translated as CAISEPTEGAEQFF. The genes are TRBV10-3 and TRBJ2-1, with a possible D match to TRBD1 (7 bases). CDR1 and CDR2 from the germline V gene are ENHRY and SYGVKD. The CDR3 sequence is 14 residues long. Trimming removed 2 bases at V and 9 bases at J, with 14 bases between.